The rows below give T cell receptor beta chains drawn from one sample of a study of cytotoxic CD8 clonotypes in ibrutinib-treated CLL. Only in-frame clones appear in the TCRdb table, and some are missing; sequencing was by immunoSEQ multiplex PCR. The sample shows some 61,000 clones, about two thirds of them seen only once. The sequencing here drew on PBMCs, taken after 12 months of ibrutinib treatment. The receptors were gathered from a human donor with chronic lymphocytic leukemia. The CDR3 runs from the conserved cysteine through the conserved F or W. Each record gives: V gene, J gene, D gene, CDR3 protein, CDR3 DNA. The D gene is left open where the match is weak.

>TRBV27|TRBJ2-6|-
CASSLDRTGANVLTF
TGTGCCAGCAGTCTCGACAGAACTGGGGCCAACGTCCTGACTTTC
>TRBV4-2|TRBJ2-2|TRBD2
CASSQAGLAGNLDTGELFF
TGTGCCAGCAGCCAAGCTGGACTAGCGGGGAATTTGGACACCGGGGAGCTGTTTTTT
>TRBV10-3|TRBJ1-1|-
CAISESSLRFGQGRIF
TGTGCCATCAGTGAGTCCTCCCTCCGGTTCGGGCAGGGGAGAATCTTT
>TRBV18|TRBJ2-5|TRBD1
CASSPETGEETQYF
TGTGCCAGCTCACCGGAGACAGGGGAGGAGACCCAGTACTTC
>TRBV18|TRBJ1-3|-
CASSPPSHYGNTIYF
TGTGCCAGCTCACCACCGTCCCATTACGGAAACACCATATATTTT
>TRBV5-1|TRBJ1-5|-
CASSLGQSNQPQHF
TGCGCCAGCAGCTTGGGACAGAGCAATCAGCCCCAGCATTTT
>TRBV4-1|TRBJ2-7|TRBD1
CASSHPGQGTREQYF
TGCGCCAGCAGCCACCCGGGACAGGGGACGAGGGAGCAGTACTTC
>TRBV5-1|TRBJ1-2|-
CASSLGRTDYGYTF
TGCGCCAGCAGCTTGGGTCGCACGGACTATGGCTACACCTTC
>TRBV5-6|TRBJ2-1|TRBD1
CASSRDRELMKQFF
TGTGCCAGCAGCAGGGACAGGGAGCTTATGAAGCAGTTCTTC
>TRBV6-1|TRBJ2-7|TRBD1
CASSPGTGGSYEQYF
TGTGCCAGCAGCCCGGGGACAGGAGGATCCTACGAGCAGTACTTC
>TRBV4-2|TRBJ1-4|TRBD1
CASSPPRDRGPVGEKLFF
TGTGCCAGCAGCCCCCCAAGGGACAGGGGGCCAGTCGGTGAAAAACTGTTTTTT
>TRBV5-6|TRBJ2-5|TRBD2
CASSLGGLGGTQYF
TGTGCCAGCAGCTTGGGGGGACTAGGTGGGACCCAGTACTTC